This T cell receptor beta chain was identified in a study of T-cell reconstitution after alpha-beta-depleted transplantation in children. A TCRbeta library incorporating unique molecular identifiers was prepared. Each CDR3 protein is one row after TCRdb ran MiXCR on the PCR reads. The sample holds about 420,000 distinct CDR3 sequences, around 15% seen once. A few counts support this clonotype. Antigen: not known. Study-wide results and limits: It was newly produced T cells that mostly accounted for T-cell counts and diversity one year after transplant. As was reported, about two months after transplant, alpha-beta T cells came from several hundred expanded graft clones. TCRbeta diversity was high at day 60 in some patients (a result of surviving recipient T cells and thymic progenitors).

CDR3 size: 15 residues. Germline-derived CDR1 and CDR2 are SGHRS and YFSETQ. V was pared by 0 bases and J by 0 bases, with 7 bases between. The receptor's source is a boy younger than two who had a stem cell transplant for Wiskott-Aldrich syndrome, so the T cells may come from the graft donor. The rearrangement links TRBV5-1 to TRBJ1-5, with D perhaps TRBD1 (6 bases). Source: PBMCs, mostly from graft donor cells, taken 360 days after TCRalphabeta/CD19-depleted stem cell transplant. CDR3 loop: CASSLAGDSNQPQHF. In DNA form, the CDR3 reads TGCGCCAGCAGCTTGGCAGGGGATAGCAATCAGCCCCAGCATTTT.